This entry concerns a single TCR beta chain. The entry originates in a study of blood T cell repertoires in COVID-19. The wider study: COVID-19 samples, acute and convalescent, were from the United States, Italy and Spain.

Assay used: immunoSEQ multiplex PCR; TCRdb lists only in-frame clones, some missing. The table records around 150,000 clones, around four fifths of them present only once. Germline V lookup: CDR1 SGHTA, CDR2 FQGTGA. V gave up 5 bases and J gave up 4 bases; unmatched junction bases: 13. CDR3 length equals 16 residues. Enrollees, about 18 to 95 years old, lived in 25 or so US areas. Participants reported their clinical history, and cohort assignment relied on those reports. Donors in Cohort 3 counted as recovered after two negative PCRs, clearance, or symptom resolution. V is TRBV7-3 and J is TRBJ1-2, with 7 bases lining up with TRBD1. The receptor was isolated from a man between 50 and 59 years old who had recovered from COVID-19. The sequenced sample consisted of PBMCs or T cells enriched from blood (not recorded which). Here the CDR3 reads CASSPKTGHNIYGYTF. CDR3 coding DNA: TGTGCCAGCAGCCCGAAGACAGGGCATAATATCTATGGCTACACCTTC.